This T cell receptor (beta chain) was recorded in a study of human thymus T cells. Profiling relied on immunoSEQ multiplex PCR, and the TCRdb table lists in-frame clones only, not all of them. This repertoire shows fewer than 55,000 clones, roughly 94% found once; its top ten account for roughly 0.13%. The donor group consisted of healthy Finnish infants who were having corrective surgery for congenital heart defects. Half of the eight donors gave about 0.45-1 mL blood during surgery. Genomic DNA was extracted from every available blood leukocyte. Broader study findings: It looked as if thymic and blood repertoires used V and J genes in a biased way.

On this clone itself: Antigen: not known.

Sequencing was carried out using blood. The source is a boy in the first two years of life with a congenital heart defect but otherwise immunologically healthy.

The CDR3 spells CASSYLGGVYNEQFF. Written as DNA, the CDR3 is TGTGCCAGCAGTTATTTGGGGGGCGTTTACAATGAGCAGTTCTTC. The chain combines TRBV27 with TRBJ2-1; possibly TRBD1 or TRBD2 for D (6 bases each). The CDR3 is 15 residues long. V dropped 4 bases and J dropped 4 bases, with 14 bases sitting between them. Germline values: CDR1 MNHEY, CDR2 SMNVEV (reference sequence).